This TCR beta chain comes out of a study of graft-versus-host responses after intestinal transplantation. Study conclusions and caveats: High graft-versus-host to host-versus-graft clonal ratios were found in allografts of patients who had graft-donor T cell macrochimerism.

The count of this clone is one. The antigen is not known. TCRdb keeps only in-frame clones here, not all; method: immunoSEQ multiplex PCR. This sample has around 110,000 clones, with approximately 86% found just once. The CDR3 has 13 residues. Germline CDR1 MGHRA, CDR2 YSYEKL. V was trimmed by 4 bases and J by 6 bases, leaving 11 bases between them. V usage is TRBV4-1 and J usage is TRBJ2-3; no reliable D call. This specimen consisted of unstimulated CD4+ T cells sorted from spleen or lymph node cells, obtained before transplant. This sequence originates from a human donor who was the organ donor for an intestinal transplant. The CDR3 region has the DNA TGCGCCAGCAGCCCCCCGACCCCCGATACGCAGTATTTT. Translating gives CASSPPTPDTQYF.